The clone carrying this T cell receptor beta chain was seen only a few times. The data were obtained in a study of blood T cell repertoires in COVID-19. The data were produced by immunoSEQ multiplex PCR, yet TCRdb's version contains in-frame clones alone and is incomplete. The sample includes around 100,000 clones, 85% of them seen just once. Deletions cut 7 bases from V and 0 bases from J, with 16 bases between. CDR3 size: 16 residues. CDR1 and CDR2 (germline): MNHNY, SVGAGI (reference sequence). The sequence derives from a human donor in a cohort sampled during active COVID-19. The rearrangement links TRBV6-6 to TRBJ1-5; D remains ambiguous. Sequenced sample: peripheral blood. In DNA form, the CDR3 reads TGTGCCAGCACCCCACAGTCGGTAGATAGCAATCAGCCCCAGCATTTT. The encoded protein is CASTPQSVDSNQPQHF.